This TCR beta chain was sequenced in a study of blood T cell repertoires in COVID-19. About the research overall: The United States, Italy and Spain provided the acute and convalescent COVID-19 samples. Sample material is recorded as cDNA or gDNA derived from T cells, B-cell-depleted T cells, or PBMCs.

Repertoires were generated with immunoSEQ multiplex PCR, while TCRdb's copy carries only in-frame clones and drops some. Of 90,000 to 150,000 clones in the sample, about nine tenths are singletons; the top ten hold approximately 7.7%. The CDR3 contains 14 residues. Germline CDR1 reads SGHRS; CDR2 reads YFSETQ. Trimming removed 0 bases from V and 9 bases from J, with 13 bases in between. The TCR was taken from a human donor in a cohort sampled during active COVID-19. The rearrangement links TRBV5-1 to TRBJ2-1; weak D call: TRBD2 (6 bases). Material: peripheral blood. CDR3 in DNA: TGCGCCAGCAGCTTGGCCCTAGCGAGTAGTGAGCAGTTCTTC. It is translated as CASSLALASSEQFF.